This T cell receptor (beta chain) was identified during a study of T cells in Graves' hyperthyroidism and ophthalmopathy (dated by TCRdb to the late 2010s). Turning to the overall study: A discovery cohort of about 95 patients, about 40 with Graves' ophthalmopathy and approximately 55 with stable Graves' hyperthyroidism, was used to find distinguishing TCR V-J signatures. Prospective prediction of ophthalmopathy was tested in an independent validation cohort of approximately 19 hyperthyroidism patients and around 16 patients who later progressed to ophthalmopathy. The 95 to 100 discovery patients were divided at random into training and test sets in a 7:3 ratio. In addition, the study compared T-cell repertoires in thyroid tissue and in blood from about six Graves' hyperthyroidism patients. After blood sampling, hyperthyroidism patients were treated with methimazole at a starting dose of 30 mg daily, and ophthalmopathy patients were treated with high-dose intravenous methylprednisolone. TCR Vbeta CDR3 sequencing of 120 to 150 peripheral blood samples (over 40 ophthalmopathy, 75 or so hyperthyroidism and around 17 progressor patients) is reported in the paper.

With respect to this clonotype: Its antigen has not been determined. Per-nucleotide qualities are absent, and no much larger clonotype sits a single base away.

V and J are truncated by 5 bases and 1 base respectively, leaving an intervening sequence of 9 bases. The CDR3 holds 14 amino acids from the cysteine to the phenylalanine. CDR3 DNA only is kept here, 42 bases in frame from base 1. CDR1 and CDR2 are drawn from the germline V gene: SNHLY, FYNNEI. The TCR beta CDR3 regions were amplified from the RNA transcripts. The first round of RT-PCR for the TCR CDR3 was performed with the HTBI primer set and the Qiagen OneStep RT-PCR kit. Libraries were constructed in a second round of multiplex PCR, after which size selection and purification were carried out. Libraries were sequenced paired-end with 100 bp reads on an Illumina HiSeq2000. The source study handled its data this way. Raw data were processed with SOAPnuke, discarding reads with adapters, uncalled bases, mean Phred below 15, or no exact constant-primer or identifier match. COPE v1.2.5 was used to merge high-quality paired reads, and clonotypes were defined as unique nucleotide sequences. Clonotypes were aligned to IMGT TRBV, TRBD and TRBJ reference segments using MiTCR v1.1. The analysis was restricted to V-J combinations with a frequency above 0.0001, which together covered approximately 99% of the repertoires. The TCS score was defined as F50 (clonal expansion) divided by E x V (chaos), with BLOSUM62-based TCRdist calculated between CDR3 peptides within each V-J. Welch's t-statistics and random forest reduced some 510 V-J features to about 12, which were used in a naive Bayes classifier (R e1071). The Morisita-Horn index was used to measure how similar the thyroid and blood repertoires were. TCRdb passed the public sequencing reads through fastp at Q25 and MiXCR, retaining productive beta sequences. Every CDR3 protein is listed once, alongside the most common genes and DNA of its rows. What appears here as the V and J calls and clone size reflects TCRdb's work, not the paper's. For this sample the table gives 490,000 or so distinct CDR3 sequences, of which over 45% were detected only once. Clones ranked in the top ten supply 35% to 50% of the sample.

Beyond this particular receptor, the publication reports: In validation, the model predicted progression to ophthalmopathy a median of about 5.9 months before onset, with about 70% sensitivity and about 75% specificity. A model built on a 13 V-J signature distinguished ophthalmopathy from stable hyperthyroidism, reaching roughly 88% sensitivity and around 81% specificity in cross-validation and 80%/75% in testing. Sample size was not statistically predetermined, and investigators were not blinded to group allocation. Most expanded thyroid clonotypes (frequency above 0.001) were also detected in blood, a finding suggesting that blood repertoires may reflect thyroid immune responses.

Exclusion was applied to patients with uncontrolled infections, other autoimmune diseases, pregnancy or lactation. Diagnoses were based on clinical symptoms, serum thyroxine and TRAb, thyroid ultrasound and orbital computed tomography. Total RNA was extracted with Trizol reagent, and quality was checked on an Agilent 2100 Bioanalyzer. The clonotype was recovered from an adult woman with Graves' disease, either hyperthyroidism or ophthalmopathy (not recorded which). The rearranged chain carries TRBV2 and TRBJ1-5; the D gene is not confidently resolved. Sequencing used peripheral blood or thyroid tissue (not recorded which). In nucleotides, the sequence is TGTGCCAGCAGTCCTCGGGTGAGCAATCAGCCCCAGCATTTT. It encodes CASSPRVSNQPQHF.